This passage covers 4 T cell receptor beta chains from one sample sequenced in a study of T cell repertoires in cytomegalovirus infection. In TCRdb, the reads were re-called with MiXCR into one record per CDR3 protein. The sample yields nearly 550,000 distinct CDR3 sequences, about 15% seen once. The sequencing input was CD8+ T cells from PBMCs. These receptors came from a human donor in good health (CMV status not recorded). Some clones in this sample may be carry-over from other donors' samples.

In its sample, this clonotype was seen a few times. The CDR3 DNA follows: TGTGCCAGCAGCGACAGTGGCGGAGGTCAGCCCCAGCATTTT. This sequence encodes CASSDSGGGQPQHF. The chain carries TRBV28 and TRBJ1-5; possible D gene TRBD1, 5 bases. The CDR3 totals 14 residues. Deletions cut 6 bases from V and 6 bases from J, with 15 bases between. CDR1 is MDHEN, CDR2 SYDVKM, per germline.

V and J are TRBV6-1 and TRBJ2-7; D tentatively reads TRBD1 or TRBD2 (5 bases each). V gave up 9 bases and J gave up 3 bases, with 24 bases separating them. The CDR3 loop spans 16 amino acids. The germline V gene encodes CDR1 MNHNS and CDR2 SASEGT. This CDR3 is CASRPGQRGTLYEQYF. The CDR3 nucleotides are TGTGCCAGTAGACCCGGCCAGAGGGGAACTCTCTACGAGCAGTACTTC.

This clonotype was observed many times. The rearrangement joins TRBV28 to TRBJ2-1; the D gene is possibly TRBD1 (5 bases). Germline V gene data show CDR1 as MDHEN and CDR2 as SYDVKM. Trimming left V 9 bases short and J 3 bases short, with 12 bases between. CDR3 size: 13 residues. CDR3 loop: CASRHQGYNEQFF. CDR3 nucleotides: TGTGCCAGTCGACACCAGGGCTACAATGAGCAGTTCTTC.

This chain joins TRBV6-5 and TRBJ2-5; 11 bases are shared with TRBD1. Germline V gives CDR1 MNHEY, CDR2 SVGAGI. The J segment lost 1 base and the V segment lost 5 bases, leaving 3 bases of the junction unmatched. CDR3 length: 15 residues. The CDR3 loop is CASSRTGGLQETQYF. Written as DNA, the CDR3 is TGTGCCAGCAGTCGGACAGGGGGCCTCCAAGAGACCCAGTACTTC.